This TCR beta chain was captured in a study of T cell responses to AZD1222 COVID-19 vaccine (dated by TCRdb to 2020 to 2022). Some background on the complete study: AZD1222 recipients given second doses at about 4 weeks or at about 12 weeks were pooled, since spike-specific TCR depth and breadth were not found to differ between the two schedules. TCR sequencing covered roughly 230 trial participants: 207 given two doses of AZD1222 and 26 given two doses of MenACWY control vaccine. Enrollment into the trials was organized by age into subgroups of 18-55, 56-69 and 70-plus years, and those subgroups contained roughly 150, 30 and 60 TCR-sequenced participants, respectively.

Beyond this particular receptor, the publication reports: Nearly half of unique spike-specific TCRs reportedly recognized epitopes outside regions mutated in the B.1.351 and B.1.1.7 variants. Conclusions about previously exposed vaccinees are limited because only a handful of AZD1222 recipients were SARS-CoV-2 seropositive at baseline. Because no day 14 peak-response samples were available, repertoires were characterized only after the peak T cell response. Vaccine-associated CD4 TCRs spanned the whole spike protein, with dominant responses in regions 160-218 and 743-854. Participants were mostly white British, with more females than males. The authors suggested clonal diversity may have been underestimated. Spike-specific TCR breadth and depth rose significantly after two AZD1222 doses compared with day 0 and with MenACWY recipients. The 56-69-year group was small, and its depth increase did not reach significance, likely because of low power.

This clone was detected a few times. Its antigen is currently not known. The sample holds no much larger clone one base away, and base qualities are not on file. The time point tag for this specimen amounts to: baseline before first vaccination. The vaccinee samples were drawn from two UK trials, COV001 and COV002, one of which was a single-blind randomized controlled phase 2/3 trial testing AZD1222 (ChAdOx1 nCoV-19) in healthy adults. For TCRbeta chain sequencing, PBMC samples were collected from trial participants at day 0 and at day 28 after the second dose. The CDR3 regions of human TCRbeta chains were analyzed by immunosequencing. The original methods were these. TCRs in the repertoires were matched against a reference library of SARS-CoV-2-specific TCRs that had been generated with the MIRA antigen-specificity platform. Breadth was defined as the fraction of unique TCRs that were SARS-CoV-2-associated. Depth was defined as the fraction of total T cells that were SARS-CoV-2-associated. Each spike-specific TCR was assigned to its reactive spike region and to a CD4 or CD8 class using the MIRA data. Log10-transformed breadth and depth values were compared by one-way ANOVA with Sidak's multiple comparisons tests. Held by TCRdb, this immuneACCESS table contains in-frame sequences only and omits some clones. Under half of the omission traces to an unresolved V gene where checked; the cause of the rest is unknown. The V and J calls and clone size were taken over from that table, and D and trimming were inferred from the DNA. For this sample there are about 180,000 clones; 88% appear just once. Of the sample, 0.49% is held by the ten largest clones.

Trimming leaves V shorter by 0 bases and J shorter by 8 bases, with the junction holding 8 bases beyond the gene matches. CDR1 GTSNPN and CDR2 SVGIG are derived from the germline V gene (reference sequence). Taken from cysteine to phenylalanine, the CDR3 has 14 residues. The only DNA kept is the CDR3, 42 bases in frame from the first base. This receptor chain uses TRBV30 and TRBJ1-2; TRBD1 fits 8 bases in the junction. This receptor was obtained from an adult in good health. Sequencing was performed on peripheral blood, taken on day 0 of AZD1222 vaccination. The CDR3 here reads CAWSVGQGAEGYTF. Read as DNA, the sequence is TGTGCCTGGAGTGTAGGGCAGGGGGCGGAAGGCTACACCTTC.